This T cell receptor (beta chain) comes out of a study of technical replicates of blood from several donors. Trimming at V came to 3 bases and at J to 1 base, leaving 7 bases not matched to a gene. CDR1 SGHDN and CDR2 FVKESK come from the germline V gene. The CDR3 length is 16 residues. Using immunoSEQ multiplex PCR, the repertoire was profiled, and TCRdb retains in-frame clones only, with some absent. This sample has about 98,000 clones, with more than 90% found just once. The sample taken for sequencing was T cells isolated from PBMCs. This TCR was recovered from a human donor in good health. The rearrangement joins TRBV14 to TRBJ2-7, with 9 positions matching TRBD1. CDR3 DNA sequence: TGTGCCAGCAGCCACTTACCCGGGACAGGGTCCTACGAGCAGTACTTC. It translates to CASSHLPGTGSYEQYF.